Each of the 9 T cell receptor beta chains below was sequenced from the same sample in a study of T cells in Graves' hyperthyroidism and ophthalmopathy. There were TCR beta CDR3 regions amplified from RNA transcripts. The study used the HTBI primer set for a first-round RT-PCR of the TCR CDR3. TCRdb used MiXCR to reprocess the multiplex PCR reads, holding one entry per CDR3 protein. The sample records over 700,000 distinct CDR3 sequences, roughly a sixth being singletons. What was sequenced was blood. Every receptor here comes from a woman aged 50 to 65 with Graves' hyperthyroidism that later progressed to Graves' ophthalmopathy.

This clonotype came up many times. This chain joins TRBV29-1 and TRBJ2-5; D is uncertain. Germline assignment: CDR1 SQVTM and CDR2 ANQGSEA. V lost 4 bases and J 2 bases, leaving 8 bases between the germline ends. This CDR3 has 12 amino acids. In DNA, the CDR3 is TGCAGCGTTGCCCGGCAACAAGAGACCCAGTACTTC. Amino acid sequence: CSVARQQETQYF.

This clonotype was seen repeatedly, ten times or more. V usage is TRBV5-4 and J usage is TRBJ1-1; the D gene is possibly TRBD1 (5 bases). Germline V gene sequence: CDR1 SGHNT, CDR2 YYREEE (reference sequence). The CDR3 runs to 14 residues. V was pared by 3 bases and J by 1 base, with 10 bases between. For the CDR3, the DNA is TGTGCCAGCAGCTCCATCAGGGAGAACACTGAAGCTTTCTTT. Translated: CASSSIRENTEAFF. Full variable domain (outside the CDR3, taken from reference TRBV5-4 and TRBJ1-1): ETGVTQSPTHLIKTRGQQVTLRCSSQSGHNTVSWYQQALGQGPQFIFQYYREEENGRGNFPPRFSGLQFPNYSSELNVNALELDDSALYLCASSSIRENTEAFFGQGTRLTVV.

In this sample, this clonotype turned up a few times. The rearrangement uses TRBV7-9 and TRBJ1-4; no clear D. CDR3 length equals 15 residues. The germline CDR1 and CDR2 sequences are SEHNR and FQNEAQ (reference sequence). The germline V and J ends were trimmed by 4 bases and 0 bases, with 9 bases remaining between them. The CDR3 region is CASSSDGATNEKLFF. The CDR3 DNA follows: TGTGCCAGCAGCTCTGACGGAGCAACTAATGAAAAACTGTTTTTT.

The chain uses TRBV12-3 or TRBV12-4 and TRBJ1-1, with D perhaps matching TRBD1 (6 bases). The CDR3 extends over 13 amino acids. Trimming took off 4 bases at V and 7 bases at J, with 13 bases between the two ends. CDR3 sequence: CASSWVLGGEAFF. Here the CDR3 DNA reads TGTGCCAGCAGTTGGGTTCTAGGGGGTGAAGCTTTCTTT.

The V call is TRBV10-1, the J call TRBJ1-2; D is unclear. Germline CDR1 and CDR2: WNHNN and SYGVQD (reference sequence). CDR3 size: 13 residues. Trimming shortened V by 3 bases and J by 6 bases, and 11 bases separated the two germline ends. CDR3 sequence: CASSDDQPHGYTF. For the CDR3, the DNA is TGCGCCAGCAGTGATGACCAACCCCATGGCTACACCTTC.

This clonotype was picked up many times. The chain carries TRBV3-1 and TRBJ1-6, with no clear D. Germline CDR1 reads LGHDT; CDR2 reads YNNKEL (reference sequence). Between the trimmed V and J ends, which lost 1 base and 7 bases, there was a span of 5 bases. The CDR3 covers 13 residues. The CDR3 nucleotides read TGTGCCAGCAGCCAAGTATACAATTCACCCCTCCACTTT. Its translation is CASSQVYNSPLHF.

V gene TRBV7-2 combines with J gene TRBJ2-1; 11 bases are shared with TRBD2. Per the germline V gene, CDR1 is SGHTA and CDR2 is FQGNSA. The CDR3 runs to 14 residues. The ends lost 5 bases at V and 8 bases at J; junction bases unmatched: 5. CDR3 DNA sequence: TGTGCCAGCAGCCCGGGACTAGCGGTTCATGAGCAGTTCTTC. Its protein is CASSPGLAVHEQFF.

This clonotype has only a few counts. J is TRBJ2-5 and V is TRBV9; 8 bases match TRBD2. The germline gives CDR1 SGDLS, CDR2 YYNGEE. This CDR3 is built from 17 residues. Trimming at V came to 3 bases and at J to 2 bases, leaving 12 bases not matched to a gene. CDR3 amino acids: CASSAYTGGTLQETQYF. As DNA, the CDR3 is TGTGCCAGCAGCGCGTACACGGGGGGGACTTTGCAAGAGACCCAGTACTTC.

V usage is TRBV29-1 and J usage is TRBJ2-7; TRBD2 agrees at 11 bases. CDR3 size: 13 residues. The germline CDR1 and CDR2 sequences are SQVTM and ANQGSEA. Germline trimming cut 6 bases from V and 5 bases from J; bases unmatched to any gene: 6. DNA for the CDR3: TGCAGCGTGATTAGCGGGGGGGCGCACGAGCAGTACTTC. This encodes CSVISGGAHEQYF.